One sample yielded the 4 T cell receptor beta chains listed below, sequenced in a study of PD-L1 blockade in urothelial cancer. Data came from immunoSEQ multiplex PCR; TCRdb stores just in-frame clones and leaves some out. The sample shows about 25,000 clones, approximately 77% of them seen only once. Time point given: peripheral blood 6 weeks after treatment start. Sequencing used PBMCs, obtained around atezolizumab (anti-PD-L1) treatment. These receptors originate from a man aged 65-85 years with urothelial cancer.

The chain couples TRBV5-1 to TRBJ1-4; a weak D match, TRBD1 (6 bases). Per the germline V gene, CDR1 is SGHRS and CDR2 is YFSETQ. Trimming removed 4 bases from V and 0 bases from J, with 16 bases in between. The CDR3 sequence is 17 residues long. The CDR3 DNA is TGCGCCAGCAGCCGCGGCCCGGACAGAGCAACTAATGAAAAACTGTTTTTT. Its protein is CASSRGPDRATNEKLFF.

The genes are TRBV29-1 and TRBJ1-1, with 7 bases matching TRBD1. The germline V gene encodes CDR1 SQVTM and CDR2 ANQGSEA. V dropped 7 bases and J dropped 2; count of bases not matched to a gene: 4. The CDR3 is 12 amino acids. The CDR3 is CSGGQFNTEAFF. The CDR3 nucleotides are TGCAGCGGGGGACAGTTCAACACTGAAGCTTTCTTT. The whole variable domain, remainder taken from reference TRBV29-1 and TRBJ1-1, is SAVISQKPSRDICQRGTSLTIQCQVDSQVTMMFWYRQQPGQSLTLIATANQGSEATYESGFVIDKFPISRPNLTFSTLTVSNMSPEDSSIYLCSGGQFNTEAFFGQGTRLTVV.

The CDR3 region is CASSFTIARGVGNEQFF. The CDR3 DNA reads as TGTGCCAGCAGCTTCACTATCGCCAGGGGTGTAGGCAATGAGCAGTTCTTC. The chain is built from TRBV11-3 and TRBJ2-1; tentatively, D is TRBD1 (6 bases). V shed 3 bases and J shed 6 bases, with 21 bases lying between them. Germline V lookup: CDR1 SGHNT, CDR2 YENEEA. This CDR3 is built from 17 residues. The complete variable domain, with remaining parts taken from reference TRBV11-3 and TRBJ2-1, reads EAGVVQSPRYKIIEKKQPVAFWCNPISGHNTLYWYLQNLGQGPELLIRYENEEAVDDSQLPKDRFSAERLKGVDSTLKIQPAELGDSAVYLCASSFTIARGVGNEQFFGPGTRLTVL.

The rearrangement uses TRBV28 and TRBJ1-4; D is possibly TRBD1 (5 bases). Germline CDR1 reads MDHEN; CDR2 reads SYDVKM. The V end lost 6 bases, the J end lost 5 bases, and 16 bases lay between the germline ends. This CDR3 spans 15 amino acids. CDR3 nucleotide sequence: TGTGCCAGCAGAAAGACCGACAGCCCAAATGAAAAACTGTTTTTT. This sequence encodes CASRKTDSPNEKLFF.